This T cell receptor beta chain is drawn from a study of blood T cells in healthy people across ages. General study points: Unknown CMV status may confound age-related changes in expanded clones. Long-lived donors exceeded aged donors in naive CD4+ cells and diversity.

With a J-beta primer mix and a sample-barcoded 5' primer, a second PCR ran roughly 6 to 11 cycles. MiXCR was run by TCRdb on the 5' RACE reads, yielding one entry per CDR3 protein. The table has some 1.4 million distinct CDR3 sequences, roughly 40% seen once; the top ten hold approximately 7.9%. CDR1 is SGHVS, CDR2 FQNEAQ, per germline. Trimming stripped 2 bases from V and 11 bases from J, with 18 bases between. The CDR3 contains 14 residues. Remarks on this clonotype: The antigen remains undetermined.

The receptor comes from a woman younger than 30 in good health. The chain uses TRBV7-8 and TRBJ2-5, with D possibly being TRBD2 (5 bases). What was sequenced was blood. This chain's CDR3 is CASSLRGLVREQYF. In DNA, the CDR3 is TGTGCCAGCAGCTTAAGAGGTTTGGTGAGGGAGCAGTACTTC.